Sequencing of this TCR beta chain was carried out in a study of vaccination and CD4 T cells after COVID-19. Overall study: Post-vaccine sample collection happened at a median of about ten weeks after dose two, ranging 14 to 241. Cultures acting as controls obtained a CEFX pool, an HIV-1 Nef pool, or no peptide.

The CDR3 contains 14 residues. The V end lost 0 bases, the J end lost 5 bases, and 10 bases lay between the germline ends. Per the germline V gene, CDR1 is LGHNA and CDR2 is YSLEER. CD4+ T cells that had been cultured provided DNA sequenced with the Oncomine TCR Beta short-read assay. TCRdb fed the PCR reads into MiXCR, producing one record per CDR3 protein. The data show around 9,000 distinct CDR3 sequences, with 55% seen just once and around 7.6% held by the top ten. Treatment reported: approximately nine-day PBMC culture with coronavirus spike peptide pools or control peptides (ViraFEST assay). Negative selection was the method that isolated CD4+ T cells after more than eight days of culture. This clonotype was detected only a few times. Its antigen is not identified.

The sequenced sample was CD4+ T cells from blood, cultured in vitro. The sequence was collected from a human donor who had recovered from COVID-19. The V and J genes are TRBV4-3 and TRBJ1-1; D call uncertain. CDR3 in DNA: TGCGCCAGCAGCCAAGATTACATGGGAACTGAAGCTTTCTTT. Translation: CASSQDYMGTEAFF.